These T cell receptor beta chains were read from a single sample in a study of T cells after yellow fever vaccination. TCRdb reprocessed the 5' RACE reads via MiXCR and lists one record per CDR3 protein. Among 250,000 or so distinct CDR3 sequences listed, about 3.7% were seen once. The sequenced sample was PBMCs, obtained 15 days after the yellow fever booster vaccination. These receptors were collected from a man younger than 35 who received the YFV17D yellow fever vaccine. Both conserved end residues are part of each CDR3. The D gene is left open where the match is weak. Clone size is not always given. Where it is, it says once, few, many or a class for expanded clones.

D gene	J gene	V gene	clone size	CDR3 protein	CDR3 DNA
TRBD1	TRBJ1-1	TRBV12-3/TRBV12-4	many	CASTIGQGTEAFF	TGTGCCAGCACCATAGGACAGGGCACTGAAGCTTTCTTT
-	TRBJ2-7	TRBV24-1	many	CATSDLEGIPCEQYF	TGTGCCACCAGTGATTTGGAGGGAATACCCTGCGAGCAGTACTTC
-	TRBJ1-6	TRBV27	few	CASSLSHGALVFMPLHF	TGTGCCAGCAGTTTATCACACGGGGCCCTTGTTTTCATGCCCCTCCACTTT
TRBD2	TRBJ2-5	TRBV20-1	many	CSARVLTSGEETQYF	TGCAGTGCTAGAGTCCTGACTAGCGGGGAAGAGACCCAGTACTTC
TRBD2	TRBJ2-3	TRBV6-5	many	CASRPRLAGHTDTQYF	TGTGCCAGCAGACCCAGACTAGCGGGGCACACAGATACGCAGTATTTT
-	TRBJ1-1	TRBV19	many	CASSIGQVNTEAFF	TGTGCCAGTAGTATCGGGCAGGTGAACACTGAAGCTTTCTTT
-	TRBJ1-1	TRBV7-2	many	CASSPRGAGTEAFF	TGTGCCAGCAGCCCTCGTGGGGCTGGAACTGAAGCTTTCTTT
TRBD2	TRBJ2-1	TRBV7-2	many	CASSLASSGGVGEQFF	TGTGCCAGCAGCTTAGCGTCTAGCGGGGGGGTTGGTGAGCAGTTCTTC
-	TRBJ1-5	TRBV7-2	-	CASSFRGYGNQPQHF	TGTGCCAGCAGCTTCCGTGGGTATGGCAATCAGCCCCAGCATTTT
TRBD2	TRBJ2-2	TRBV11-2	many	CASSPTSGGGELFF	TGTGCCAGCAGCCCCACTAGCGGGGGTGGGGAGCTGTTTTTT
TRBD1	TRBJ1-1	TRBV12-3/TRBV12-4	-	CASSYGTGGEAFF	TGTGCCAGCAGTTACGGGACAGGGGGCGAAGCTTTCTTT
-	TRBJ1-6	TRBV5-1	many	CASSSEPDNSPLHF	TGCGCCAGCAGCTCTGAACCGGATAATTCACCCCTCCACTTT
-	TRBJ1-1	TRBV20-1	many	CSARNRGGTEAFF	TGCAGTGCCAGAAATAGGGGTGGGACTGAAGCTTTCTTT
-	TRBJ1-1	TRBV7-8	many	CASSLMQRRANTEAFF	TGTGCCAGCAGCTTAATGCAGAGGCGGGCGAACACTGAAGCTTTCTTT
-	TRBJ1-5	TRBV12-3/TRBV12-4	many	CASSRAGQPQHF	TGTGCCAGCAGTAGAGCGGGTCAGCCCCAGCATTTT
TRBD1	TRBJ1-1	TRBV9	many	CASSAWDRENSEAFF	TGTGCCAGCAGCGCTTGGGACAGGGAAAATAGTGAAGCTTTCTTT
-	TRBJ1-2	TRBV4-3	many	CASSEGSNYGYTF	TGCGCCAGCAGCGAAGGGTCCAACTATGGCTACACCTTC
-	TRBJ2-3	TRBV7-2	many	CASSFSSRQDTQYF	TGTGCCAGCAGCTTTAGTTCCCGCCAAGATACGCAGTATTTT
-	TRBJ1-1	TRBV20-1	many	CSARVWTEAFF	TGCAGTGCTAGAGTATGGACTGAAGCTTTCTTT
TRBD1	TRBJ1-2	TRBV12-3/TRBV12-4	many	CASSSGQGDHGYTF	TGTGCCAGCAGTTCGGGACAGGGCGACCATGGCTACACCTTC
-	TRBJ1-2	TRBV6-5	many	CASSYSNYRDGYTF	TGTGCCAGCAGTTACTCGAATTACAGGGATGGCTACACCTTC
-	TRBJ1-3	TRBV18	-	CASSPVAGDLSGNTIYF	TGTGCCAGCTCACCAGTCGCAGGGGACCTCTCTGGAAACACCATATATTTT
TRBD1	TRBJ2-3	TRBV5-1	many	CASSIDRGRDTQYF	TGCGCCAGCAGCATCGACAGGGGGCGGGATACGCAGTATTTT
-	TRBJ1-2	TRBV20-1	many	CSAPSVNYGYTF	TGCAGTGCTCCTTCCGTGAACTATGGCTACACCTTC
TRBD2	TRBJ2-1	TRBV5-1	many	CASSSALTSGEQFF	TGCGCCAGCAGCTCGGCTTTGACTAGCGGGGAGCAGTTCTTC
-	TRBJ2-5	TRBV10-3	many	CAIRQNQETQYF	TGTGCCATCAGACAGAACCAAGAGACCCAGTACTTC
-	TRBJ2-5	TRBV5-1	many	CASNPVGLNQETQYF	TGCGCCAGCAACCCAGTGGGACTGAACCAAGAGACCCAGTACTTC
TRBD1	TRBJ2-3	TRBV12-3/TRBV12-4	many	CASRSRGLADTQYF	TGTGCCAGCCGAAGCAGGGGGCTCGCAGATACGCAGTATTTT
-	TRBJ1-2	TRBV5-6	many	CASSSDTLDGYTF	TGTGCCAGCAGCTCCGACACCTTGGATGGCTACACCTTC
-	TRBJ2-5	TRBV5-1	few	CASSATWTEFQETQYF	TGCGCCAGCAGCGCCACGTGGACAGAATTCCAAGAGACCCAGTACTTC
-	TRBJ2-3	TRBV4-2	-	CASSQEPRGGSDTQYF	TGTGCCAGCAGCCAAGAACCCAGGGGCGGATCGGATACGCAGTATTTT
-	TRBJ2-1	TRBV6-2/TRBV6-3	many	CASIGGTSYNEQFF	TGTGCCAGCATCGGCGGTACTTCCTACAATGAGCAGTTCTTC
TRBD1	TRBJ1-5	TRBV20-1	many	CSAFSGTGDNQPQHF	TGCAGTGCTTTTTCAGGGACAGGGGATAATCAGCCCCAGCATTTT
-	TRBJ2-2	TRBV9	many	CASSVDQGYTGELFF	TGTGCCAGCAGCGTAGATCAGGGTTACACCGGGGAGCTGTTTTTT
-	TRBJ1-5	TRBV19	few	CASSRIRDTEHQPQHF	TGTGCCAGTAGTAGAATCCGGGACACCGAACATCAGCCCCAGCATTTT
-	TRBJ2-1	TRBV20-1	few	CSARGGAPDKEFNEQFF	TGCAGTGCTAGAGGGGGGGCCCCGGACAAGGAGTTCAATGAGCAGTTCTTC
TRBD1	TRBJ1-5	TRBV3-1	many	CASRGTGEHQPQHF	TGTGCCAGCAGGGGGACAGGGGAACATCAGCCCCAGCATTTT
TRBD1	TRBJ1-4	TRBV20-1	-	CSARDTTGDGIRLFF	TGCAGTGCTAGAGATACTACAGGGGACGGGATAAGGCTGTTTTTT
-	TRBJ2-5	TRBV6-1	many	CASSERARETQYF	TGTGCCAGCAGTGAACGGGCACGAGAGACCCAGTACTTC
TRBD2	TRBJ2-3	TRBV4-1	many	CASSQPGTSYLPTYTQYF	TGCGCCAGCAGCCAGCCCGGGACTAGCTACCTTCCAACCTATACGCAGTATTTT
-	TRBJ2-3	TRBV5-1	many	CASSLDRGLGTDTQYF	TGCGCCAGCAGCTTGGATCGCGGACTGGGCACAGATACGCAGTATTTT
TRBD2	TRBJ2-3	TRBV5-5	many	CASSLVTSGDTQYF	TGTGCCAGCAGCTTAGTGACTAGCGGCGATACGCAGTATTTT
-	TRBJ2-5	TRBV5-1	many	CASGGHSEETQYF	TGCGCCAGCGGAGGACACAGCGAAGAGACCCAGTACTTC
-	TRBJ1-1	TRBV12-3/TRBV12-4	many	CATLFSGTWGHMNTEAFF	TGTGCCACCTTATTTTCAGGGACCTGGGGCCATATGAACACTGAAGCTTTCTTT
-	TRBJ2-1	TRBV5-1	-	CASSFGTNEQFF	TGCGCCAGCAGCTTCGGCACCAATGAGCAGTTCTTC
-	TRBJ1-2	TRBV10-3	many	CAMSDGPGVNYGYTF	TGTGCCATGAGTGACGGTCCGGGAGTGAACTATGGCTACACCTTC
TRBD1	TRBJ2-1	TRBV5-1	many	CASSARTGGLNEQFF	TGCGCCAGCAGCGCGAGGACAGGGGGTCTCAATGAGCAGTTCTTC
-	TRBJ1-1	TRBV7-6	many	CASGSGNTEAFF	TGTGCCAGCGGGTCGGGGAACACTGAAGCTTTCTTT
TRBD1	TRBJ1-1	TRBV7-6	-	CASSEDRGLTEAFF	TGTGCCAGCAGCGAGGACAGGGGGCTGACTGAAGCTTTCTTT
-	TRBJ2-1	TRBV12-3/TRBV12-4	-	CASSGVGGSPSTYNEQFF	TGTGCCAGCAGTGGAGTTGGGGGGAGCCCGTCTACCTACAATGAGCAGTTCTTC